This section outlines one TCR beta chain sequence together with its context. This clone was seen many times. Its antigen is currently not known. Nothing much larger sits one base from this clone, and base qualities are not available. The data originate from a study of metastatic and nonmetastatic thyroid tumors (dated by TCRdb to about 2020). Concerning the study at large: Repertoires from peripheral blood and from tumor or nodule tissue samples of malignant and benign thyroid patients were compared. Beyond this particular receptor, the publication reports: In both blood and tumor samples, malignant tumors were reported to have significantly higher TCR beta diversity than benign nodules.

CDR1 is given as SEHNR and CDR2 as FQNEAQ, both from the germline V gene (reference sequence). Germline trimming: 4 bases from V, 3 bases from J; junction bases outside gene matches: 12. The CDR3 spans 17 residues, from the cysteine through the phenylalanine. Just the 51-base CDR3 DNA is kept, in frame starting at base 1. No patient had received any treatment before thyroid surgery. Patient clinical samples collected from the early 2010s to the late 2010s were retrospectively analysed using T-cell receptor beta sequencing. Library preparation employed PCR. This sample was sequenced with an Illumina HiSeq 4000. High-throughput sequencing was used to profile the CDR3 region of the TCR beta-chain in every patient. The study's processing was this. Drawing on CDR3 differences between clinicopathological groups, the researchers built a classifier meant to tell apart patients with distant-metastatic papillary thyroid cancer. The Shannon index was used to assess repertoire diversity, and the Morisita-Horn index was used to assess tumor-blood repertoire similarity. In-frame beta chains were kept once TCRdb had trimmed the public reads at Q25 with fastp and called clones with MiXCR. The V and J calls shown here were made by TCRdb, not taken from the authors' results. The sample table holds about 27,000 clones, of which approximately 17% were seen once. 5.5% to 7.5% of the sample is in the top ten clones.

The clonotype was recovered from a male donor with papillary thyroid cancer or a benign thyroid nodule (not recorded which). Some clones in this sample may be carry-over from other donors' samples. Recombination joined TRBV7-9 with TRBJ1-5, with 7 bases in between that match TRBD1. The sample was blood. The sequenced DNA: TGTGCCAGCAGCTCAGCCAAGTTCGGACAGGCCAATCAGCCCCAGCATTTT. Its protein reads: CASSSAKFGQANQPQHF. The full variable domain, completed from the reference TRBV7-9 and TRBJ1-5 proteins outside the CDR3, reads DTGVSQNPRHKITKRGQNVTFRCDPISEHNRLYWYRQTLGQGPEFLTYFQNEAQLEKSRLLSDRFSAERPKGSFSTLEIQRTEQGDSAMYLCASSSAKFGQANQPQHFGDGTRLSIL.